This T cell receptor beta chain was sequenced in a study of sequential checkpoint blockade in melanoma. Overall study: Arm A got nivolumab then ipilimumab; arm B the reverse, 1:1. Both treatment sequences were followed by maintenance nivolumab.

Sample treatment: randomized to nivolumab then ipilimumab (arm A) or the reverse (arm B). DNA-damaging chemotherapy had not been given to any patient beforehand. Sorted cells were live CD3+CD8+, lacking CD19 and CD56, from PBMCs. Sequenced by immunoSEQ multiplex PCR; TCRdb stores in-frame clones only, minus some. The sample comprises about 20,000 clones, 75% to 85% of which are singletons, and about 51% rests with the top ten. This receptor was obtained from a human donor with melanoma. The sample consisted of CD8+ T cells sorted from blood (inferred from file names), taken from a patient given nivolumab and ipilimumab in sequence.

The CDR3 DNA sequence: TGTGCCAGCAGCCAAGATCCAGGGGATCTCTACGAGCAGTACTTC. It codes for CASSQDPGDLYEQYF. The rearrangement joins TRBV4-2 to TRBJ2-7, with D possibly TRBD1 on 6 matching bases. The CDR3 spans 15 residues. Germline assignment: CDR1 LGHNA and CDR2 YNFKEQ. V lost 0 bases and J 3 bases, leaving 12 bases between the germline ends.